The 10 T cell receptor beta chains presented below share a single source sample, sequenced in a study of T cells in Graves' hyperthyroidism and ophthalmopathy. Amplification yielded TCR beta CDR3 regions, with RNA transcripts as the source. TCR CDR3 regions were first amplified by RT-PCR with HTBI primers. TCRdb itself ran the multiplex PCR reads through MiXCR, one entry per CDR3 protein. The data hold more than 500,000 distinct CDR3 sequences, with roughly 45% observed a single time. Sequencing used peripheral blood or thyroid tissue (not recorded which). Every receptor here comes from an adult woman with Graves' disease, either hyperthyroidism or ophthalmopathy (not recorded which).

The rearrangement links TRBV19 to TRBJ1-5; D not certain. The CDR3 runs 14 residues. Trimming stripped 3 bases from V and 6 bases from J, with 12 bases between. CDR1 and CDR2 from the germline V gene are LNHDA and SQIVND (reference sequence). The CDR3 reads CASSIRPIGQPQHF. The CDR3 nucleotides are TGTGCCAGTAGTATCAGGCCTATCGGTCAGCCCCAGCATTTT.

V and J are TRBV6-1 and TRBJ1-4, with TRBD1 matching over 8 bases. The better agreement between TRBJ2-4 and the DNA end casts doubt on the J call. Germline V gives CDR1 MNHNS, CDR2 SASEGT. The CDR3 length is 13 residues. The CDR3 coding sequence is TGTGCCAGCCGGGGACAGGAGGCAAACATTCAGTACTTC. Its protein product is CASRGQEANIQYF.

The chain carries TRBV28 and TRBJ2-7; TRBD1 aligns across 8 bases. The CDR3 length is 15 residues. The junction had 5 bases not matched to a gene; V was cut back by 2 bases and J by 2 bases. Germline V gives CDR1 MDHEN, CDR2 SYDVKM. The CDR3 DNA reads as TGTGCCAGCAGTTTAGGGGACAGGTCTACCTACGAGCAGTACTTC. This encodes CASSLGDRSTYEQYF.

The chain employs TRBV20-1 and TRBJ1-5; D might be TRBD1 (5 bases). Between the trimmed V and J ends, which lost 5 bases and 1 base, there was a span of 12 bases. CDR1 is DFQATT, CDR2 SNEGSKA, per germline (reference sequence). The CDR3 is 14 residues long. The CDR3 DNA reads TGCAGTGCTCTCGACAGCCTAAGCAATCAGCCCCAGCATTTT. Protein: CSALDSLSNQPQHF.

V usage is TRBV4-3 and J usage is TRBJ1-2, with 9 bases identical to TRBD1. The CDR3 consists of 14 residues. Trimming removed 3 bases from V and 4 bases from J; junction bases left unmatched: 3. CDR1 is LGHNA and CDR2 is YSLEER in the germline V gene. The CDR3 region is CASSQGTGTYGYTF. DNA of the CDR3: TGCGCCAGCAGCCAGGGGACAGGGACCTATGGCTACACCTTC.

The chain has TRBV7-9 and TRBJ2-7; TRBD1 matches at 8 bases. CDR1 is SEHNR, CDR2 FQNEAQ, per germline (reference sequence). Trimming removed 7 bases from V and 3 bases from J; junction bases left unmatched: 8. The CDR3 has 14 residues. In DNA, the CDR3 is TGTGCCAGCACCCAGTGGGACAGGAACTACGAGCAGTACTTC. Its protein product is CASTQWDRNYEQYF.

This clonotype was counted only a few times. V and J are TRBV20-1 and TRBJ2-5, with 7 bases aligning to TRBD1. V gave up 6 bases and J gave up 6 bases; unmatched junction bases: 13. This CDR3 has 14 residues. Germline lookup yields CDR1 DFQATT and CDR2 SNEGSKA (reference sequence). CDR3 bases: TGCAGTGCCCGAGCCCCACAGGGGCCGAAGACCCAGTACTTC. This sequence encodes CSARAPQGPKTQYF.

The chain couples TRBV6-5 to TRBJ1-3; D gene ambiguous. Trimming pared 9 bases from V and 1 base from J, leaving 16 bases between. Germline values: CDR1 MNHEY, CDR2 SVGAGI. The CDR3 extends over 15 amino acids. The CDR3 coding sequence is TGTGCCAGTTGCCAAGCCATGGGATCTGGAAACACCATATATTTT. Its translation: CASCQAMGSGNTIYF.

The chain links TRBV2 to TRBJ2-2; TRBD2 matches 8 bases. V lost 5 bases, J lost 0 bases, and 5 bases stayed unmatched. In germline, CDR1 is SNHLY, CDR2 FYNNEI. This CDR3 spans 16 amino acids. The CDR3 reads CASSFLAGSNTGELFF. CDR3 in DNA: TGTGCCAGCAGTTTCCTAGCGGGTTCGAACACCGGGGAGCTGTTTTTT.

This rearrangement joins TRBV7-9 to TRBJ1-2; unclear D gene. The CDR3 extends over 14 amino acids. V lost 6 bases and J lost 8, with 19 bases in between. Germline V CDR1 and CDR2: SEHNR, FQNEAQ (reference sequence). In DNA, the CDR3 is TGTGCCAGCAGAACCAGTTGGGGATTCAAGGGCTACACCTTC. Encoded protein: CASRTSWGFKGYTF.